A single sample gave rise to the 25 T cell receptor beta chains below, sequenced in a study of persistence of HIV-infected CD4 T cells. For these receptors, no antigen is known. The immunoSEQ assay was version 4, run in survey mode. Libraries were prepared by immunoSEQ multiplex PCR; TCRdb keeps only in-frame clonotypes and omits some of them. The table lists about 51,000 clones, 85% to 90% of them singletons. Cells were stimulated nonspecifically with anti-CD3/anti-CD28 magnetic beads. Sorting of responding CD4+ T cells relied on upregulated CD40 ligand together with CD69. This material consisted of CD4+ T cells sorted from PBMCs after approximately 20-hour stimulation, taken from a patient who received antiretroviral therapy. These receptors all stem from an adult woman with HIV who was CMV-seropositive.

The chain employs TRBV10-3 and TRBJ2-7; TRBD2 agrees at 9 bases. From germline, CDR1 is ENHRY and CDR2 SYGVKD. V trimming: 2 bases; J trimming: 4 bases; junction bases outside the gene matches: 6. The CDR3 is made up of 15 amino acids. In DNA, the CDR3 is TGTGCCATCAGTGAGGGGACAGCGGGGGGTTACGAGCAGTACTTC. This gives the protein CAISEGTAGGYEQYF.

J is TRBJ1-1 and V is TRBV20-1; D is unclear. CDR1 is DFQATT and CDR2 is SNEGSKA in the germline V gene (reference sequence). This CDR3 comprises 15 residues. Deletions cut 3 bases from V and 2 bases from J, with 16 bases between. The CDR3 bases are TGCAGTGCTAGTAGCCATCCGACGGCAAACACTGAAGCTTTCTTT. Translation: CSASSHPTANTEAFF.

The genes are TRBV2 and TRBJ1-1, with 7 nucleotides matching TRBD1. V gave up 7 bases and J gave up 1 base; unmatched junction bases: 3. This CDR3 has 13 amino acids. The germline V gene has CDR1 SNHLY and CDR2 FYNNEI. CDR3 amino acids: CASKGQWNTEAFF. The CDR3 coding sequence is TGTGCCAGCAAGGGACAGTGGAACACTGAAGCTTTCTTT.

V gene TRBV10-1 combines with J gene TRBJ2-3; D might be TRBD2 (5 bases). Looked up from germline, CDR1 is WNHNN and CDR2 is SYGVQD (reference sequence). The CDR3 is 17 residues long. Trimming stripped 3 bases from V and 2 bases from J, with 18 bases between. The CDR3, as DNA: TGCGCCAGCAGTGATAGAGGGCGGCAGCCCCACACAGATACGCAGTATTTT. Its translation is CASSDRGRQPHTDTQYF.

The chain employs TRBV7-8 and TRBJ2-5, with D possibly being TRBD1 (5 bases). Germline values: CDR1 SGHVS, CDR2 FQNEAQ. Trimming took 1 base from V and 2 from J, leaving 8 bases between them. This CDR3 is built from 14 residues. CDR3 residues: CASSLVYRQETQYF. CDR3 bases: TGTGCCAGCAGCTTAGTGTACAGGCAAGAGACCCAGTACTTC.

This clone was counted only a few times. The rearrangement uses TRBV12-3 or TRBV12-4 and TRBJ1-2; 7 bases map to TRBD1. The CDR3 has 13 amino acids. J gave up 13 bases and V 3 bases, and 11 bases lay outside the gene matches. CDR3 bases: TGTGCCAGCAGTTTCAGTTCGGACAGGCGTAGCACCTTC. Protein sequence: CASSFSSDRRSTF.

In DNA, the CDR3 is TGTGCCAGCAGCCTTATGTTCAAGCGGGACTCCTACGAGCAGTACTTC. Its protein is CASSLMFKRDSYEQYF. The rearrangement uses TRBV14 and TRBJ2-7, with TRBD2 matching 7 bases. V lost 4 bases, J lost 0 bases, and 9 bases stayed unmatched. Germline V gene sequence: CDR1 SGHDN, CDR2 FVKESK. This CDR3 has 16 residues.

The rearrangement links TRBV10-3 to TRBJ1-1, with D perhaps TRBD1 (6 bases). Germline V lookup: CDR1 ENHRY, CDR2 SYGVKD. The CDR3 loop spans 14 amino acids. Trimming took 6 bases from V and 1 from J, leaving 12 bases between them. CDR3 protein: CAIRKGDTNTEAFF. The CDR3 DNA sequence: TGTGCCATCAGAAAGGGGGATACGAACACTGAAGCTTTCTTT.

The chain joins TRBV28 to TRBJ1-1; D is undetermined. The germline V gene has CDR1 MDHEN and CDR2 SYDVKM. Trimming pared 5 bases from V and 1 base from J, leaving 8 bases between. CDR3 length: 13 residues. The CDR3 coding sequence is TGTGCCAGCAGTCCGCATAAGAACACTGAAGCTTTCTTT. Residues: CASSPHKNTEAFF.

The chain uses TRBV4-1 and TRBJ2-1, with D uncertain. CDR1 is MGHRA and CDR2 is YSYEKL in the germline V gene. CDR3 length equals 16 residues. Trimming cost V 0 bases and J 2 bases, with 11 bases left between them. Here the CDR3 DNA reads TGCGCCAGCAGCCAAGATCCGGGCAGAACCTACAATGAGCAGTTCTTC. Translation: CASSQDPGRTYNEQFF.

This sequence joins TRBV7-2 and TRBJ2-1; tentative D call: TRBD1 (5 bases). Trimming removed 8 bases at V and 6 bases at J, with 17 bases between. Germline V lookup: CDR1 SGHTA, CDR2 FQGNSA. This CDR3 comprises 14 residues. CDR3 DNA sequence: TGTGCCAGCTCCAGACAGCGAGGCGCCAATGAGCAGTTCTTC. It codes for CASSRQRGANEQFF.

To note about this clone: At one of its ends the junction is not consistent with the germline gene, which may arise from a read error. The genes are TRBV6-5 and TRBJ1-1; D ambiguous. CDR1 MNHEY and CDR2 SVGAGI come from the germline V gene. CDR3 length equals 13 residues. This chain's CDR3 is CASSDSGNTEAFF. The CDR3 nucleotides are TGTGCCAGCAGTGACTCGGGGAACACTGAAGCTTTCTTT.

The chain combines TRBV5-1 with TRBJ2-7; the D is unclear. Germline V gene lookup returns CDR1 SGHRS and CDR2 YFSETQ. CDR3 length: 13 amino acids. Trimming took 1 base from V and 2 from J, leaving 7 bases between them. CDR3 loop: CASSLSRTYEQYF. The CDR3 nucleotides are TGCGCCAGCAGCTTGTCGCGAACCTACGAGCAGTACTTC. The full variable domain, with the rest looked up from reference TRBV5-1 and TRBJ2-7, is KAGVTQTPRYLIKTRGQQVTLSCSPISGHRSVSWYQQTPGQGLQFLFEYFSETQRNKGNFPGRFSGRQFSNSRSEMNVSTLELGDSALYLCASSLSRTYEQYFGPGTRLTVT.

CDR3 nucleotide sequence: TGTGCCACCAGTGAGGCCGGGACAGGGTTAGAGACCCAGTACTTC. It encodes CATSEAGTGLETQYF. The J gene is TRBJ2-5, the V gene TRBV24-1, with 9 bases that match TRBD1. Germline V gene sequence: CDR1 KGHDR, CDR2 SFDVKD. The CDR3 totals 15 residues. Trimming took 4 bases from V and 4 from J; bases not matched to a gene: 6.

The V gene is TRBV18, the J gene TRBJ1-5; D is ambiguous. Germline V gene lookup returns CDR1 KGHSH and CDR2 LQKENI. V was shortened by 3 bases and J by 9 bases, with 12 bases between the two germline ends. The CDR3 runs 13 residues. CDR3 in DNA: TGTGCCAGCTCACCCTCCTACGATTCGCCCCAGCATTTT. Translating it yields CASSPSYDSPQHF. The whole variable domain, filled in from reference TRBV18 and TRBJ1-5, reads NAGVMQNPRHLVRRRGQEARLRCSPMKGHSHVYWYRQLPEEGLKFMVYLQKENIIDESGMPKERFSAEFPKEGPSILRIQQVVRGDSAAYFCASSPSYDSPQHFGDGTRLSIL.

The CDR3 region is CASSQNRVYTGELFF. CDR3 coding DNA: TGTGCCAGCAGCCAAAACAGGGTTTACACCGGGGAGCTGTTTTTT. V gene TRBV7-2 combines with J gene TRBJ2-2; D may be TRBD1 (6 bases). V shed 5 bases and J shed 3 bases, with 13 bases lying between them. This CDR3 is 15 amino acids long. Looked up from germline, CDR1 is SGHTA and CDR2 is FQGNSA.

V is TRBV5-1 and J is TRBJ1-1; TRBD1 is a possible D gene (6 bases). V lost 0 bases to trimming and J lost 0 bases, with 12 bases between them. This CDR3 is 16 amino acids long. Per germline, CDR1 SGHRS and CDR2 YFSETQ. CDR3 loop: CASSLGITGMNTEAFF. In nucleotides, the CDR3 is TGCGCCAGCAGCTTGGGGATAACAGGGATGAACACTGAAGCTTTCTTT.

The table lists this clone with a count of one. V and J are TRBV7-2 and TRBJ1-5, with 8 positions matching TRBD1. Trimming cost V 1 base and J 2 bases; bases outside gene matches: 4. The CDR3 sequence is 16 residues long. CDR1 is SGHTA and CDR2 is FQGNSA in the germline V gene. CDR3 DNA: TGTGCCAGCAGCTTAGGACAGGGGATGGGCAATCAGCCCCAGCATTTT. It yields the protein CASSLGQGMGNQPQHF.

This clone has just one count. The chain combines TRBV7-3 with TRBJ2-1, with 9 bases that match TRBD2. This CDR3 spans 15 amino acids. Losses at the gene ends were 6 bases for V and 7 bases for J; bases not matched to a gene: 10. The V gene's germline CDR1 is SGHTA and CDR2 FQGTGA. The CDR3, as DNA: TGTGCCAGCAGTTCCGCGGGGGGGCCGTCGAATGAGCAGTTCTTC. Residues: CASSSAGGPSNEQFF. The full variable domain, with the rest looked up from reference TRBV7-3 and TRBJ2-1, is GAGVSQTPSNKVTEKGKYVELRCDPISGHTALYWYRQSLGQGPEFLIYFQGTGAADDSGLPNDRFFAVRPEGSVSTLKIQRTERGDSAVYLCASSSAGGPSNEQFFGPGTRLTVL.

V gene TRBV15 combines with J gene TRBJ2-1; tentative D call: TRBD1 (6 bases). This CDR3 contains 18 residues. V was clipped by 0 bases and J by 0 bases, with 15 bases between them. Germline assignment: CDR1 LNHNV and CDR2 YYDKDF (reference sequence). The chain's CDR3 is CATSRDSPRTASYNEQFF. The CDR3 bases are TGTGCCACCAGCAGAGATAGCCCCCGGACAGCCTCCTACAATGAGCAGTTCTTC.

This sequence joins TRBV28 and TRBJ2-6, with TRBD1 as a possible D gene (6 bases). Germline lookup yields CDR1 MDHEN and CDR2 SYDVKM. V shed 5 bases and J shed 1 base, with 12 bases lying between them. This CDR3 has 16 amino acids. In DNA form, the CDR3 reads TGTGCCAGCAGTACAGGGACCTATTCTGGGGCCAACGTCCTGACTTTC. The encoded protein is CASSTGTYSGANVLTF. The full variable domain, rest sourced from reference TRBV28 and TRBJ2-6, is DVKVTQSSRYLVKRTGEKVFLECVQDMDHENMFWYRQDPGLGLRLIYFSYDVKMKEKGDIPEGYSVSREKKERFSLILESASTNQTSMYLCASSTGTYSGANVLTFGAGSRLTVL.

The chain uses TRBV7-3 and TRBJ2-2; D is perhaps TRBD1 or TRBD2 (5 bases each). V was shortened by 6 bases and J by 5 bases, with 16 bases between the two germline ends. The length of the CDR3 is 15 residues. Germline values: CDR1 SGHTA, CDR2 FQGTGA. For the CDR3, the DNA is TGTGCCAGCAGTTCCACCGGGACGGCTACCGGGGAGCTGTTTTTT. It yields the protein CASSSTGTATGELFF.

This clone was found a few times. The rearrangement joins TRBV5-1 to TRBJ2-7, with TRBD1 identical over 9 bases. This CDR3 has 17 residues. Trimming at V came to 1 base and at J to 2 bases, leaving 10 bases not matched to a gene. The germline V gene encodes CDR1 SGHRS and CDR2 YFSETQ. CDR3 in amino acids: CASSLQNTGTGPYEQYF. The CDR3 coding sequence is TGCGCCAGCAGCTTGCAAAATACCGGGACAGGGCCCTACGAGCAGTACTTC.

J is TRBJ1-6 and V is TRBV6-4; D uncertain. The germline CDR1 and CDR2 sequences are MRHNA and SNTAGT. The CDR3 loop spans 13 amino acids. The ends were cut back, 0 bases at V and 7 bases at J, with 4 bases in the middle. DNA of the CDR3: TGTGCCAGCAGTGACTCGTGGAATTCACCCCTCCACTTT. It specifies CASSDSWNSPLHF.

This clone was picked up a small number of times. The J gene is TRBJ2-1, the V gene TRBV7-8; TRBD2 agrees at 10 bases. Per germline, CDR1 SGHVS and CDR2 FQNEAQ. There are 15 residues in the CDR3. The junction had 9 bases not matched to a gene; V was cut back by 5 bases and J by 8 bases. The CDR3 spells CASSPGLAVGHEQFF. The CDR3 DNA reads TGTGCCAGCAGCCCCGGACTAGCGGTAGGTCATGAGCAGTTCTTC.